The clone carrying this T cell receptor beta chain has a count of ten or more. Time point described: newly diagnosed GD, antithyroid drugs for less than 3 months. Generation of the TCR library employed RNA extracted from PBMCs. The germline V and J ends were trimmed by 4 bases and 11 bases, with 17 bases remaining between them. The CDR3 length is 14 residues. Germline V gene lookup returns CDR1 MDHEN and CDR2 SYDVKM. The sample originates from a study of regulatory T cells in long-lasting Graves disease. On the study more broadly: Newly diagnosed Graves' patients took antithyroid drugs under 3 months.

Arm-PCR of CDR3 regions and iRepertoire HTBI primers were used to build TCR beta libraries. TCRdb reanalysed the multiplex PCR reads using MiXCR and keeps one entry per CDR3 protein. The sample lists hundreds of thousands of distinct CDR3 sequences, 16% occurring once. The sample also formed part of further work on T cells in Graves' hyperthyroidism and ophthalmopathy.

The sequencing used peripheral blood mononuclear cells (PBMCs), collected at new diagnosis, from a patient treated with antithyroid drugs. The origin of this receptor is a woman aged 25 to 39 with Graves disease. This chain joins TRBV28 and TRBJ1-4; the D gene is possibly TRBD1 (6 bases). In DNA form, the CDR3 reads TGTGCCAGCAGTTCCGGTCCGAATGGGGGCAAACTGTTTTTT. Protein: CASSSGPNGGKLFF.